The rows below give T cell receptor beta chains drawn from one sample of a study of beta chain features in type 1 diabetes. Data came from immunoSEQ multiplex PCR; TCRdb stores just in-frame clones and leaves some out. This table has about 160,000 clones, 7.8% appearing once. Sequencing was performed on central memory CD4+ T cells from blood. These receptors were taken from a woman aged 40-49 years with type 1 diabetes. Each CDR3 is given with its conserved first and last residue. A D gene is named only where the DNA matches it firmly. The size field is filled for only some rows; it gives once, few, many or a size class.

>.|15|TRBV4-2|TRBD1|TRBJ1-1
TGTGCCAGCAGCCAGCTCGGCAGGGGGATGGCTGAAGCTTTCTTT
CASSQLGRGMAEAFF
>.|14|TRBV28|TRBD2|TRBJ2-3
TGTGCCAGCAGGGATACCGGGACTATGGATACGCAGTATTTT
CASRDTGTMDTQYF
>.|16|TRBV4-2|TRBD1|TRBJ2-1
TGTGCCAGCAGCGTTCGGGGACAGAGAGACTACAATGAGCAGTTCTTC
CASSVRGQRDYNEQFF
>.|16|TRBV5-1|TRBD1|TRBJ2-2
TGCGCCAGCAGCCCTGGGGGACAGCGTGTCACCGGGGAGCTGTTTTTT
CASSPGGQRVTGELFF
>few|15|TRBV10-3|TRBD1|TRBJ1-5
TGTGCCATCAGTGAAGGCAGGGGGCAGGGTCAGCCCCAGCATTTT
CAISEGRGQGQPQHF
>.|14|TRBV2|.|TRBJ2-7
TGTGCCAGCAGTGAAGCGCTTTGGGGGCGCGAGCAGTACTTC
CASSEALWGREQYF
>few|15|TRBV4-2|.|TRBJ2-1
TGTGCCAGCAGCCAACCAGGGGGAGGAGTTTATGAGCAGTTCTTC
CASSQPGGGVYEQFF
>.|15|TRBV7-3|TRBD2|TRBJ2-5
TGTGCCAGCAGCCGTGGGACTAGCGGAGGGGAGACCCAGTACTTC
CASSRGTSGGETQYF
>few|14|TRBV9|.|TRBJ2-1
TGTGCCAGCAGCGCCGTTATACTATTCGGTGAGCAGTTCTTC
CASSAVILFGEQFF
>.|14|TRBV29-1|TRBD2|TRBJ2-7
TGCAGCGCTTACTCTAGCGGGAGGCCGTACGAGCAGTACTTC
CSAYSSGRPYEQYF
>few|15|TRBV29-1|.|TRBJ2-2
TGCAGCGTTGGGCAGGGTTCTTCGGACACCGGGGAGCTGTTTTTT
CSVGQGSSDTGELFF
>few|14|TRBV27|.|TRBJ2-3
TGTGCCAGCAGTCGTACCCCGGCGGGAGATACGCAGTATTTT
CASSRTPAGDTQYF
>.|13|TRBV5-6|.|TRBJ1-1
TGTGCCAGCAGCTTGGATCGGGGCACTGAAGCTTTCTTT
CASSLDRGTEAFF
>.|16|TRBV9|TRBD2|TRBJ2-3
TGTGCCAGCAGCTCTCGGACTAGCGGGTACACAGATACGCAGTATTTT
CASSSRTSGYTDTQYF
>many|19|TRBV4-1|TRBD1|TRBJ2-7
TGCGCCAGCAGCCAAGAAGGTGGATACGGGACAGGGTTTGTCTACGAGCAGTACTTC
CASSQEGGYGTGFVYEQYF
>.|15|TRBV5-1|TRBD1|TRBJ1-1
TGCGCCAGCAGCTTAGGACAGGGTGGGAACACTGAAGCTTTCTTT
CASSLGQGGNTEAFF
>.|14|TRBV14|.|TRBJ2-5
TGTGCCAGCAGCCAACAAACTAGCTTCCAGACCCAGTACTTC
CASSQQTSFQTQYF
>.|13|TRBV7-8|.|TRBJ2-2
TGTGCCAGCAGCTTAGCGGGGGGCGGGGAGCTGTTTTTT
CASSLAGGGELFF
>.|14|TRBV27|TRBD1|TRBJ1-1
TGTGCCACCCTTACAGGGGGTGGGAACACTGAAGCTTTCTTT
CATLTGGGNTEAFF
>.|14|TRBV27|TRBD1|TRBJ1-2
TGTGCCAGCAGTTCCCAGGACAGGGCCTTAGGCTACACCTTC
CASSSQDRALGYTF
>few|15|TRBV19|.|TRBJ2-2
TGTGCCAGTACGTACATCCAGGGGAACACCGGGGAGCTGTTTTTT
CASTYIQGNTGELFF
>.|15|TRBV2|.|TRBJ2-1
TGTGCCAGCAGGGGGGGACTGGCCCCCTACAATGAGCAGTTCTTC
CASRGGLAPYNEQFF
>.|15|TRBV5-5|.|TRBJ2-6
TGTGCCAGCAGCTCATACAGCTCTGGGGCCAACGTCCTGACTTTC
CASSSYSSGANVLTF
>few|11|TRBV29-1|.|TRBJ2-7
TGCAGCGTTGAGTTTTCTCGGGAACGGTACTTC
CSVEFSRERYF
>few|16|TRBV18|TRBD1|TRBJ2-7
TGTGCCAGCTCACCACCGGGGGCAGGGGGCTCCTACGAGCAGTACTTC
CASSPPGAGGSYEQYF
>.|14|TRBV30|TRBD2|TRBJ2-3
TGTGCCTGCAGGCCAGCGGGAGCGGAAGATACGCAGTATTTT
CACRPAGAEDTQYF
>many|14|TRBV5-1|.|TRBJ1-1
TGCGCCAGCAGCCACGGGGGGATGAACACTGAAGCTTTCTTT
CASSHGGMNTEAFF
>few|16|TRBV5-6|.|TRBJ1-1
TGTGCCAGCAGCCACTCTACCAACAGGGAGAACACTGAAGCTTTCTTT
CASSHSTNRENTEAFF
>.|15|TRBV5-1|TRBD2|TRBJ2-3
TGCGCCAGCAGCCGCGGGGGGAGTGAGGCAGATACGCAGTATTTT
CASSRGGSEADTQYF
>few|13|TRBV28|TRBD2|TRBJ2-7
TGTGCCGGGGGACTAGCGGGATCCTACGAGCAGTACTTC
CAGGLAGSYEQYF
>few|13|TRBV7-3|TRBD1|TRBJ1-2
TGTGCCAGCAGCTTCGACAGGGCAGGCGGCTACACCTTC
CASSFDRAGGYTF
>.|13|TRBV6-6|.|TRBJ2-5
TGTGCCATCGGGGACGGACTACAAGAGACCCAGTACTTC
CAIGDGLQETQYF
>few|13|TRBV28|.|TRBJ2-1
TGTGCCAGCAGTTTAGTTAGTTCGGATGAGCAGTTCTTC
CASSLVSSDEQFF
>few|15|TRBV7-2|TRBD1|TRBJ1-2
TGTGCCAGCAGCATCCAGAAGACAGGGAACGATGGCTACACCTTC
CASSIQKTGNDGYTF
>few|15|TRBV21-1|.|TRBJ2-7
TGTGCCAGCAGCAAAGTCCAGGGAATATCCCACGAGCAGTACTTC
CASSKVQGISHEQYF
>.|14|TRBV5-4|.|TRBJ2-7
TGTGCCAGCAGCTTGGAGGGGCTATCCTACGAGCAGTACTTC
CASSLEGLSYEQYF
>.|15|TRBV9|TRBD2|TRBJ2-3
TGTGCCAGCAGCGGGACTAGCGGCCGCACAGATACGCAGTATTTT
CASSGTSGRTDTQYF
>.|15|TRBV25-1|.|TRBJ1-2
TGTGCCAGCAGTGAACGGGCCCCAGGGGACGGTGGCTACACCTTC
CASSERAPGDGGYTF
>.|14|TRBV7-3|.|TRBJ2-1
TGTGCCAGCAGCCTCGACAGTCCCGGATATGAGCAGTTCTTC
CASSLDSPGYEQFF
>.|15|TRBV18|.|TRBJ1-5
TGTGCCAGCTCACCACGGGCGACAGACGGCGAGCCCCAGCATTTT
CASSPRATDGEPQHF
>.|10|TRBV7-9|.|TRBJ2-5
TGTGCCAGCAGGGAGGAGACCCAGTACTTC
CASREETQYF
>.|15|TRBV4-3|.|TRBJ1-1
TGCGCCAGCAGCCAAGACGGCAGAGGAGGAACTGAAGCTTTCTTT
CASSQDGRGGTEAFF
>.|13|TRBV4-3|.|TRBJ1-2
TGCGCCAGCAGCGTACAGGGATACTATGGCTACACCTTC
CASSVQGYYGYTF
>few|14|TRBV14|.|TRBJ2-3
TGTGCCAGCAGCCCATGGCGGGGTCCAGATACGCAGTATTTT
CASSPWRGPDTQYF
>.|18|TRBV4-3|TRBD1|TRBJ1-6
TGCGCCAGCAGCCAAGAGAGAACAGGGGATTTCTTTCATTCACCCCTCCACTTT
CASSQERTGDFFHSPLHF
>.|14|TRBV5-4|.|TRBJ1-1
TGTGCCAGCAGCTTGGACAGGTTGAGGACTGAAGCTTTCTTT
CASSLDRLRTEAFF
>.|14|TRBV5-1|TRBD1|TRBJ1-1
TGCGCCAGCAGCTTGGAACAGGGGCGGACTGAAGCTTTCTTT
CASSLEQGRTEAFF
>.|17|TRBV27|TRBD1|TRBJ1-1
TGTGCCAGCAGTTATTCGGGACAGGGGTATCTGAACACTGAAGCTTTCTTT
CASSYSGQGYLNTEAFF
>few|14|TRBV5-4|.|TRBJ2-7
TGTGCCAGCAGCCCTGGGGGCAGAGGCTACGAGCAGTACTTC
CASSPGGRGYEQYF
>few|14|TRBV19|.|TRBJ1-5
TGTGCCAGTAGTATAGCCACAGGGAATCAGCCCCAGCATTTT
CASSIATGNQPQHF
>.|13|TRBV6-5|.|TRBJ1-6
TGTGCCAGCTGCAGGGAGGGCAATTCACCCCTCCACTTT
CASCREGNSPLHF